The clone carrying this T cell receptor (beta chain) appeared a few times. V was trimmed by 3 bases and J by 2 bases, leaving 6 bases between them. The CDR3 totals 12 residues. CDR1 is SGHDT and CDR2 is YYEEEE in the germline V gene. Each CDR3 protein is one row after TCRdb ran MiXCR on the RT-PCR reads. The sample lists around 700,000 distinct CDR3 sequences; 13% to 15% were seen once. Sequenced: memory CD4+ T cells from blood. The TCR sequence derives from a female donor in good health, serving as a healthy control. This rearrangement joins TRBV5-6 to TRBJ2-7; TRBD2 is a possible D gene (6 bases). The CDR3 DNA reads as TGTGCCAGCAGCTGGGGGGCCTACGAGCAGTACTTC. Amino acids: CASSWGAYEQYF.